This TCR beta chain is drawn from a study of blood T cell repertoires in COVID-19. The germline V gene encodes CDR1 MNHEY and CDR2 SVGEGT. The CDR3 loop spans 18 amino acids. Losses at the gene ends were 6 bases for V and 7 bases for J; bases not matched to a gene: 18. Participants, roughly 18 to 90 years old, spanned under 30 US areas. Study processing details: By means of reference gene primer amplification, nucleated cell counts were estimated. Some clones are missing from TCRdb's copy, which holds only in-frame ones; the method was immunoSEQ multiplex PCR. V, J and clone size were drawn from that table, and D and trimming were deduced from the DNA. Among around 240,000 clones listed, more than 75% were seen once.

This TCR derives from a woman in her 50s who had recovered from COVID-19. The gene calls are TRBV6-2 or TRBV6-3 and TRBJ2-2, with 9 bases lining up with TRBD2. Material: PBMCs or T cells enriched from blood (not recorded which). CDR3 sequence reads: CASSTLRGGGAFSGELFF. CDR3 nucleotide sequence: TGTGCCAGCAGCACCCTCAGAGGCGGGGGGGCCTTTAGCGGGGAGCTGTTTTTT.